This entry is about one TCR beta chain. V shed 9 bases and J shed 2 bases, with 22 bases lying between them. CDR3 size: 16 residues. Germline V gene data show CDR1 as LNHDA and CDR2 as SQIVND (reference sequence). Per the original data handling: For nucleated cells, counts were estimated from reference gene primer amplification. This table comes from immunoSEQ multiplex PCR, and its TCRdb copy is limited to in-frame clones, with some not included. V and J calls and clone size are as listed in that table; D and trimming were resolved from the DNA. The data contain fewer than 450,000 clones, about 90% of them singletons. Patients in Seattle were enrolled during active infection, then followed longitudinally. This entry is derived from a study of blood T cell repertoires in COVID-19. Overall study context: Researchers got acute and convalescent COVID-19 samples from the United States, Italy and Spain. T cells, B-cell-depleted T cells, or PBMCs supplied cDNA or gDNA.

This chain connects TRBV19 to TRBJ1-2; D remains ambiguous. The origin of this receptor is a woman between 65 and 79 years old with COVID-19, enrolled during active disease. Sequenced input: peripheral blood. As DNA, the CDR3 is TGTGCCAGCGAGCTCGCACGGGAATCTCGAAACTATGGCTACACCTTC. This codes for CASELARESRNYGYTF.